The T cell receptor (beta chain) under discussion was sequenced for a study of cytomegalovirus exposure and HLA in healthy donors. J was trimmed by 6 bases and V by 3 bases; bases with no gene match: 9. Germline CDR1 GTSNPN, CDR2 SVGIG (reference sequence). The CDR3 consists of 16 residues. Study-wide points: V segments that were indistinguishable, TRBV6-2 and TRBV6-3 among them, were omitted from analysis. CMV serostatus was the sole immune exposure information available. Later work found that TCR association rates differed between HLA loci; DRB1 had the most and HLA-C the fewest. TCR beta V- and J-gene trimming was later associated with a missense DCLRE1C variant.

For this clone: What it binds is unknown.

It was with 60 Vbeta and 13 Jbeta primers that the PCR ran. Here immunoSEQ multiplex PCR was the method, and the copy in TCRdb shows in-frame clones only, minus some. The repertoire holds about 170,000 clones, with 85% as singletons. Material: PBMCs. The source of this sequence is a boy between 2 and 15 years old in good health and CMV-seronegative. This rearrangement joins TRBV30 to TRBJ2-3; 13 bases are a match to TRBD2. The CDR3 loop is CAWRLRRLAGGDTQYF. The DNA for the CDR3 is TGTGCCTGGAGACTAAGGAGACTAGCGGGGGGTGATACGCAGTATTTT.